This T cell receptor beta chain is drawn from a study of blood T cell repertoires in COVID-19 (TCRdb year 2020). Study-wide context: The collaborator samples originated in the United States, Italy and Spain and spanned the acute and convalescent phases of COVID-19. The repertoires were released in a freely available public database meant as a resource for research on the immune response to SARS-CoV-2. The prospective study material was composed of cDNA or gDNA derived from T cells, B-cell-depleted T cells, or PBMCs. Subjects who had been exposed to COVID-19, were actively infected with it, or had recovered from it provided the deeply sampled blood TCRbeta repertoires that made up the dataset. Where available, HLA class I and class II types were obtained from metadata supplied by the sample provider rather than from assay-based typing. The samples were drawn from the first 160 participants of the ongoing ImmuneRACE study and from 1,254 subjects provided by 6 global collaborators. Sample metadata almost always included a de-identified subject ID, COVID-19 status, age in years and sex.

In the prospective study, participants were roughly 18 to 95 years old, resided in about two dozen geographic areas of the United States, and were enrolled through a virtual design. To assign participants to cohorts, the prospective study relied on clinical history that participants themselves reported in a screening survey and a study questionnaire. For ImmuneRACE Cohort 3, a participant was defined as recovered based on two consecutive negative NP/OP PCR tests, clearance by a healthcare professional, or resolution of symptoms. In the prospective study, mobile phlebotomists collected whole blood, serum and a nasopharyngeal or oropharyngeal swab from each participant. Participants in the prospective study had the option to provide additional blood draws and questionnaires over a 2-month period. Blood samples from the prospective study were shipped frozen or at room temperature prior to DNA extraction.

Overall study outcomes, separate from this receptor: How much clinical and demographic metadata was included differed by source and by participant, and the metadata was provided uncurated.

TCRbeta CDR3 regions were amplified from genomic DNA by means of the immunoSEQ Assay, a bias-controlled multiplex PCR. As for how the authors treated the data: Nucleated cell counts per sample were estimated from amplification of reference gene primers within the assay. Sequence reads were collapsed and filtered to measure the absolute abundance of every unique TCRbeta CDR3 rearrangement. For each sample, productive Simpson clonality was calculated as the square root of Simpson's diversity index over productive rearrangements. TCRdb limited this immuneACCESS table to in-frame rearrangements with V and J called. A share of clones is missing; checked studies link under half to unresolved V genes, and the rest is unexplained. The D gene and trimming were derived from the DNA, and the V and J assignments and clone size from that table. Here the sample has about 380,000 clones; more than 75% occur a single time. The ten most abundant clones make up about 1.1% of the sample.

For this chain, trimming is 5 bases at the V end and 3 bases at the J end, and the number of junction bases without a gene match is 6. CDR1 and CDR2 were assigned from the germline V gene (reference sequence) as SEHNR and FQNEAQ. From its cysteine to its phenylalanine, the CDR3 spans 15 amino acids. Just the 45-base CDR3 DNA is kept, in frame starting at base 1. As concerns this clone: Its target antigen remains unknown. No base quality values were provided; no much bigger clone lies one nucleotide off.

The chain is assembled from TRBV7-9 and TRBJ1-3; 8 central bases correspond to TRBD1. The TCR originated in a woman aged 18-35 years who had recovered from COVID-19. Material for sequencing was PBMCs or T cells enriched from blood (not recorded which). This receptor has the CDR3 CASSRDRGYGNTIYF. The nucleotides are TGTGCCAGCAGCAGAGACAGGGGCTATGGAAACACCATATATTTT.